These 5 T cell receptor beta chains share one sample of origin, sequenced in a study of blood T cells in healthy people across ages. The use of a sample-barcoded 5' primer and a J-beta primer mix characterized a second PCR of roughly 6 to 11 cycles. TCRdb reanalysed the 5' RACE reads using MiXCR and keeps one entry per CDR3 protein. Counted here are just over 1 million distinct CDR3 sequences, less than 50% occurring once; the ten biggest clones make up about 20%. The sequenced material came from blood. These receptors were collected from a woman aged 55 to 70 in good health.

The V and J genes are TRBV18 and TRBJ2-3; tentatively, D is TRBD2 (6 bases). Germline loops: CDR1 KGHSH, CDR2 LQKENI. The CDR3 extends over 15 amino acids. V lost 0 bases, J lost 2 bases, and 9 bases lay in between. The DNA of the CDR3 is TGTGCCAGCTCACCACCGGGACTTAACACAGATACGCAGTATTTT. As protein: CASSPPGLNTDTQYF.

CDR3 sequence reads: CASSQEVLAGGGNEQFF. The CDR3 nucleotides read TGTGCCAGCAGCCAAGAGGTACTAGCGGGAGGGGGGAATGAGCAGTTCTTC. The chain combines TRBV3-1 with TRBJ2-1; 13 bases map to TRBD2. The CDR3 loop spans 17 amino acids. After removal of 0 bases from V and 7 bases from J, the junction contained 6 bases not matched to a gene. CDR1 LGHDT and CDR2 YNNKEL come from the germline V gene (reference sequence).

The chain recombines TRBV20-1 with TRBJ2-1, with D hard to call. V was cut by 4 bases and J by 5 bases, with 18 bases left in between. This CDR3 comprises 15 residues. The germline V gene encodes CDR1 DFQATT and CDR2 SNEGSKA (reference sequence). The CDR3 is CSATKLDALDNEQFF. The DNA for the CDR3 is TGCAGTGCTACAAAGCTAGACGCTCTTGACAATGAGCAGTTCTTC.

The chain joins TRBV12-3 or TRBV12-4 to TRBJ2-3; TRBD2 matches at 7 bases. This CDR3 has 14 amino acids. V trimming: 4 bases; J trimming: 5 bases; junction bases outside the gene matches: 6. CDR3: CASSWGDYGDTQYF. The DNA for the CDR3 is TGTGCCAGCAGTTGGGGGGACTACGGAGATACGCAGTATTTT.

The V call is TRBV20-1, the J call TRBJ2-6; no clear D gene. The ends were cut back, 3 bases at V and 1 base at J, with 7 bases in the middle. Per the germline V gene, CDR1 is DFQATT and CDR2 is SNEGSKA (reference sequence). The CDR3 loop spans 14 amino acids. The CDR3 DNA reads as TGCAGTGCTAGCTACCGTTCTGGGGCCAACGTCCTGACTTTC. Protein sequence: CSASYRSGANVLTF.